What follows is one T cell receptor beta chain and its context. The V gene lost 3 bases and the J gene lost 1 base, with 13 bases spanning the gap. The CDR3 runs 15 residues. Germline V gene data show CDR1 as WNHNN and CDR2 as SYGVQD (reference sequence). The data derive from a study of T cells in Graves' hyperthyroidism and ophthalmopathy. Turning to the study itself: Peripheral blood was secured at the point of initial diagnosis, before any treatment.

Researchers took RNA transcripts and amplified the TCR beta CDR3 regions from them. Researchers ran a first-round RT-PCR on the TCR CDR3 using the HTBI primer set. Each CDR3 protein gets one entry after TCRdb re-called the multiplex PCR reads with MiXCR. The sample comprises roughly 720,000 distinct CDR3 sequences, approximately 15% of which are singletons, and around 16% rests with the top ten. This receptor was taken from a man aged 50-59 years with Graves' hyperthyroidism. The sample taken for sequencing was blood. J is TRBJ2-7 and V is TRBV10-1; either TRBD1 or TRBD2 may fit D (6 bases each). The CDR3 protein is CASSDSSGASYEQYF. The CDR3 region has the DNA TGCGCCAGCAGTGATTCGTCGGGGGCATCCTACGAGCAGTACTTC.